This TCR beta chain originates from a study of blood T cell repertoires in COVID-19. Study context: Samples of COVID-19 (acute and convalescent) were obtained from the United States, Italy and Spain. The cDNA or gDNA used as material had been derived from T cells, B-cell-depleted T cells, or PBMCs.

Authors' processing steps: Amplification with reference gene primers provided the estimates of nucleated cell counts. Clones were sequenced by immunoSEQ multiplex PCR, and TCRdb holds only the in-frame ones, with some missing. D and trimming were read from the DNA, whereas the V and J calls and clone size are those reported in that table. The table includes a few hundred thousand clones, 86% detected once. This clone occurred once. The junction departs from germline at one end; a sequencing error may be responsible. Within the sample, other DNA sequences also encode this same CDR3. CDR1 and CDR2 (germline): SGDLS, YYNGEE. The CDR3 loop spans 15 amino acids.

The source of this sequence is a woman aged 45-59 years with acute or convalescent COVID-19. The chain combines TRBV9 with TRBJ1-6, with TRBD1 matching 8 bases. Sequencing was performed on peripheral blood. The CDR3 loop reads CASSVGTGGSSPLHF. CDR3 in DNA: TGTGCCAGCAGCGTAGGAACAGGGGGAAGTTCACCCCTTCACTTT.